A single sample gave rise to the 21 T cell receptor beta chains below, sequenced in a study of Graves' ophthalmopathy and Graves' hyperthyroidism. For repertoire sequencing, the TCR beta CDR3 regions were amplified from RNA transcripts. Scientists carried out first-round RT-PCR using HTBI primers and then a second-round multiplex PCR. TCRdb re-analysed the multiplex PCR reads in MiXCR, keeping a single row per CDR3 protein. The profile covers around 1,000,000 distinct CDR3 sequences, with about two fifths appearing a single time and around 10% taken by the ten largest. Sequenced sample: peripheral blood or thyroid tissue (not recorded which). The receptors derive from an adult man with Graves' hyperthyroidism.

The chain uses TRBV4-2 and TRBJ1-1; 8 bases fit TRBD1. Per the germline V gene, CDR1 is LGHNA and CDR2 is YNFKEQ. This CDR3 is built from 17 residues. With 4 bases clipped from V and 0 bases from J, the junction kept 10 bases outside the gene matches. CDR3 in amino acids: CASSRKTGDGLNTEAFF. As DNA, the CDR3 is TGTGCCAGCAGCCGGAAGACAGGGGACGGGCTGAACACTGAAGCTTTCTTT.

The chain joins TRBV2 to TRBJ2-7; maybe TRBD1 (6 bases). Per germline, CDR1 SNHLY and CDR2 FYNNEI. CDR3 length: 15 residues. The germline V and J ends were trimmed by 5 bases and 7 bases, with 21 bases remaining between them. The CDR3 DNA reads TGTGCCAGCAGTCCTTCCCGGCCAGGGGCGGGTGAGCAGTACTTC. It specifies CASSPSRPGAGEQYF.

V and J are TRBV7-8 and TRBJ1-1, with a weak D call TRBD1 (5 bases). Looked up from germline, CDR1 is SGHVS and CDR2 is FQNEAQ. V lost 6 bases and J lost 4, with 18 bases in between. CDR3 length: 15 residues. The CDR3 region is CASSYRRGRGTEAFF. The CDR3 region has the DNA TGTGCCAGCAGTTACCGACGGGGGAGGGGCACTGAAGCTTTCTTT. The variable domain in full, with the rest retrieved from reference TRBV7-8 and TRBJ1-1, is GAGVSQSPRYKVAKRGQDVALRCDPISGHVSLFWYQQALGQGPEFLTYFQNEAQLDKSGLPSDRFFAERPEGSVSTLKIQRTQQEDSAVYLCASSYRRGRGTEAFFGQGTRLTVV.

The gene calls are TRBV20-1 and TRBJ1-5, with D unclear. Trimming took 5 bases from V and 2 from J, leaving 16 bases between them. The CDR3 is 15 residues long. The V gene's germline CDR1 is DFQATT and CDR2 SNEGSKA (reference sequence). The CDR3 reads CSAVLRRTGNQPQHF. CDR3 coding DNA: TGCAGTGCTGTCCTCAGGCGGACGGGCAATCAGCCCCAGCATTTT.

This clonotype has a count of ten or more. The chain employs TRBV20-1 and TRBJ1-2; a possible D gene is TRBD1 (5 bases). The CDR3 extends over 15 amino acids. Germline V gene sequence: CDR1 DFQATT, CDR2 SNEGSKA (reference sequence). V was shortened by 0 bases and J by 4 bases, with 15 bases between the two germline ends. The CDR3 DNA reads TGCAGTGCTAGAGAAGTCTTCCAGGGCACCTATGGCTACACCTTC. Translation: CSAREVFQGTYGYTF.

The rearrangement links TRBV20-1 to TRBJ1-1, with 10 positions matching TRBD1. The CDR3 sequence is 15 residues long. CDR1 is DFQATT, CDR2 SNEGSKA, per germline (reference sequence). The CDR3 spells CRDETGGWLGTEAFF. The CDR3, as DNA: TGCAGAGATGAGACAGGGGGCTGGTTGGGCACTGAAGCTTTCTTT.

About this clonotype itself: A much larger clone sits a single nucleotide away, making a read error possible. The J gene is TRBJ2-7, the V gene TRBV20-1; weak D call: TRBD1 (5 bases). CDR3 length equals 15 residues. The V gene's germline CDR1 is DFQATT and CDR2 SNEGSKA (reference sequence). The CDR3 DNA follows: TGCAGTGCTACCGTGGCAGGGTTGAGAGAATACGAGGAGTACTTC. It encodes CSATVAGLREYEEYF.

The chain recombines TRBV28 with TRBJ1-1; TRBD1 might be the D (6 bases). The germline V gene encodes CDR1 MDHEN and CDR2 SYDVKM. Trimming removed 4 bases at V and 1 base at J, with 22 bases between. This CDR3 comprises 18 residues. In DNA form, the CDR3 reads TGTGCCAGCAGTTCTATGGGATCATGGGGGCGGGCGAACACTGAAGCTTTCTTT. Its translation is CASSSMGSWGRANTEAFF.

This clonotype was recorded many times. This rearrangement joins TRBV7-2 to TRBJ2-2, with 10 bases that match TRBD2. V lost 3 bases to trimming and J lost 6 bases; unmatched junction nucleotides: 7. The CDR3 contains 16 residues. In germline, CDR1 is SGHTA, CDR2 FQGNSA. The DNA for the CDR3 is TGTGCCAGCAGCTTTGCTAGCGGGAGTTCGGCCGGGGAGCTGTTTTTT. Protein: CASSFASGSSAGELFF.

This clonotype was seen repeatedly, ten times or more. The V gene is TRBV4-3, the J gene TRBJ2-5; D call uncertain. The CDR3 extends over 13 amino acids. V was clipped by 0 bases and J by 5 bases, with 7 bases between them. Germline V CDR1 and CDR2: LGHNA, YSLEER. In DNA form, the CDR3 reads TGCGCCAGCAGCCAAGACATCCTGGAGACCCAGTACTTC. Amino acids: CASSQDILETQYF.

This clonotype showed up many times. This rearrangement joins TRBV24-1 to TRBJ1-2; 7 positions match TRBD1. This CDR3 region has 19 residues. The J segment lost 2 bases and the V segment lost 3 bases, leaving 17 bases of the junction unmatched. Germline-derived CDR1 and CDR2 are KGHDR and SFDVKD. The CDR3: CATSDGVGTATQPNYGYTF. DNA for the CDR3: TGTGCCACCAGTGATGGAGTGGGGACAGCAACACAACCAAACTATGGCTACACCTTC.

This clonotype was seen more than once but under ten times. The chain links TRBV6-2 or TRBV6-3 to TRBJ2-5; maybe TRBD2 (6 bases). Trimming stripped 4 bases from V and 5 bases from J, with 17 bases between. The CDR3 contains 15 residues. From germline, CDR1 is MNHEY and CDR2 SVGEGT. CDR3 nucleotides: TGTGCCAGCAGTTTACGGGGGACGAGGGAGGAGACCCAGTACTTC. Residues: CASSLRGTREETQYF.

This clonotype was recorded a few times. The chain joins TRBV7-2 to TRBJ1-6, with 7 nucleotides matching TRBD1. V shed 5 bases, J shed 0 bases, and the junction held 10 bases outside the gene matches. Germline CDR1 SGHTA, CDR2 FQGNSA. This CDR3 contains 18 residues. The CDR3 sequence is CASSNRQGDSSYNSPLHF. The CDR3 nucleotides read TGTGCCAGCAGCAATAGACAGGGAGACAGCTCCTATAATTCACCCCTCCACTTT.

This clonotype was observed many times. The CDR3 DNA sequence: TGTGCCAGCAGCTTTAGCGGGAGTCCCTTCTACGAGCAGTACTTC. This encodes CASSFSGSPFYEQYF. The gene calls are TRBV13 and TRBJ2-7, with TRBD2 identical over 9 bases. After removal of 3 bases from V and 3 bases from J, the junction contained 6 bases not matched to a gene. The germline V gene encodes CDR1 PRHDT and CDR2 FYEKMQ (reference sequence). CDR3 length: 15 residues.

This clonotype was detected ten times or more. The chain is built from TRBV20-1 and TRBJ2-7, with 8 bases fitting TRBD1. This CDR3 spans 14 amino acids. Trimming cost V 6 bases and J 4 bases; bases outside gene matches: 11. Germline V gene data show CDR1 as DFQATT and CDR2 as SNEGSKA (reference sequence). The CDR3 region has the DNA TGCAGTGCGAGGCCGGGACAGGATATTTACGAGCAGTACTTC. Encoded protein: CSARPGQDIYEQYF.

This chain links TRBV29-1 with TRBJ2-5; the D gene is possibly TRBD2 (6 bases). Looked up from germline, CDR1 is SQVTM and CDR2 is ANQGSEA. The CDR3 spans 15 residues. Trimming stripped 4 bases from V and 4 bases from J, with 19 bases between. Here the CDR3 DNA reads TGCAGCGTTGTGCGGAACACCGGGAGTGCAGAGACCCAGTACTTC. Translated, it gives CSVVRNTGSAETQYF.

In regard to this clonotype: A junction boundary mismatches the germline segment, possibly from a read error. V and J are TRBV10-3 and TRBJ2-7; D gene uncertain. CDR1 ENHRY and CDR2 SYGVKD come from the germline V gene. This CDR3 has 14 residues. The CDR3 sequence is CASSPRWSSYEQYF. CDR3 nucleotide sequence: TGTGCCAGCAGTCCCCGTTGGAGCTCCTACGAGCAGTACTTC.

This clonotype was observed many times. The chain's CDR3 is CASSIGTSSYEQYF. CDR3 in DNA: TGTGCCAGCAGCATCGGGACTAGCAGCTACGAGCAGTACTTC. The chain combines TRBV9 with TRBJ2-7, with 9 bases identical to TRBD2. Germline CDR1 and CDR2: SGDLS and YYNGEE. The J segment lost 3 bases and the V segment lost 4 bases, leaving 5 bases of the junction unmatched. The CDR3 runs 14 residues.

At least ten counts were recorded for this clonotype. The chain uses TRBV10-1 and TRBJ1-5; 11 nucleotides agree with TRBD1. The length of the CDR3 is 15 residues. V lost 2 bases and J lost 5; bases outside the gene matches: 2. The V gene's germline CDR1 is WNHNN and CDR2 SYGVQD (reference sequence). In DNA, the CDR3 is TGCGCCAGCAGTGAGGGGACAGGGGGGTATCAGCCCCAGCATTTT. Translating gives CASSEGTGGYQPQHF.

There are many counts of this clonotype. The gene calls are TRBV5-1 and TRBJ1-1; possible D gene TRBD1, 5 bases. The V end lost 4 bases, the J end lost 10 bases, and 14 bases lay between the germline ends. From germline, CDR1 is SGHRS and CDR2 YFSETQ. This CDR3 is built from 12 residues. The CDR3 protein is CASSLDWGGAFF. The CDR3 DNA reads TGCGCCAGCAGCCTGGACTGGGGCGGAGCTTTCTTT.

About this clonotype: This may be a read error, as it is one base from a much larger clone. The rearrangement uses TRBV7-9 and TRBJ1-3, with 8 bases fitting TRBD1. This CDR3 is 15 amino acids long. Germline CDR1 SEHNR, CDR2 FQNEAQ (reference sequence). J lost 2 bases, V lost 6 bases, and 6 bases had no gene match. The CDR3 loop is CASSYRGSAGNTIYF. The CDR3 DNA follows: TGTGCCAGCAGTTACAGGGGGTCAGCTGGAAACACCATATATTTT.